The 27 T cell receptor beta chains in this list originate from one sample, sequenced in a study of blood T cell repertoires in COVID-19. Profiled with immunoSEQ multiplex PCR; TCRdb holds only in-frame clones, not every one. The sample shows tens of thousands of clones, 70% to 80% of them seen only once. Sample: peripheral blood. These receptors all stem from a middle-aged man with active or convalescent COVID-19.

The chain is built from TRBV6-6 and TRBJ1-5, with 7 positions matching TRBD1. Trimming cost V 5 bases and J 7 bases; bases outside gene matches: 11. CDR1 is MNHNY, CDR2 SVGAGI, per germline (reference sequence). CDR3 length equals 15 residues. The CDR3 DNA is TGTGCCAGCAGTAAAGACAGGGCGCAACACCAGCCCCAGCATTTT. Its protein product is CASSKDRAQHQPQHF.

The chain couples TRBV30 to TRBJ2-3, with D uncertain. The CDR3 length is 13 residues. Trimming pared 2 bases from V and 2 bases from J, leaving 8 bases between. Germline V gene sequence: CDR1 GTSNPN, CDR2 SVGIG (reference sequence). CDR3 amino acids: CAWSPWATDTQYF. In nucleotides, the CDR3 is TGTGCCTGGAGTCCCTGGGCCACAGATACGCAGTATTTT. Using reference TRBV30 and TRBJ2-3 for the parts outside the CDR3, the full variable domain is SQTIHQWPATLVQPVGSPLSLECTVEGTSNPNLYWYRQAAGRGLQLLFYSVGIGQISSEVPQNLSASRPQDRQFILSSKKLLLSDSGFYLCAWSPWATDTQYFGPGTRLTVL.

The chain is built from TRBV9 and TRBJ2-7; no clear D gene. Trimming removed 0 bases at V and 4 bases at J, with 8 bases between. Germline CDR1 and CDR2: SGDLS and YYNGEE. The CDR3 consists of 13 residues. CDR3 sequence reads: CASSVAPTYEQYF. CDR3 coding DNA: TGTGCCAGCAGCGTAGCACCAACTTACGAGCAGTACTTC.

The chain joins TRBV27 to TRBJ1-1; possibly TRBD1 for D (6 bases). Trimming cost V 3 bases and J 11 bases, with 22 bases left between them. Germline-derived CDR1 and CDR2 are MNHEY and SMNVEV (reference sequence). The CDR3 runs 15 residues. The CDR3 protein is CASSLYGQSVPEAFF. In nucleotides, the CDR3 is TGTGCCAGCAGTTTGTACGGACAGAGTGTGCCAGAGGCTTTCTTT.

The chain couples TRBV30 to TRBJ1-5; TRBD1 is a possible D gene (5 bases). The CDR3 is 13 amino acids. The V and J ends lost 1 base and 6 bases respectively, with 10 bases between them. CDR1 GTSNPN and CDR2 SVGIG come from the germline V gene (reference sequence). The CDR3 loop reads CAWSALRGQPQHF. CDR3 coding DNA: TGTGCCTGGAGTGCCCTAAGGGGTCAGCCCCAGCATTTT. The entire variable domain, with the rest obtained from reference TRBV30 and TRBJ1-5, is as follows: SQTIHQWPATLVQPVGSPLSLECTVEGTSNPNLYWYRQAAGRGLQLLFYSVGIGQISSEVPQNLSASRPQDRQFILSSKKLLLSDSGFYLCAWSALRGQPQHFGDGTRLSIL.

The V and J genes are TRBV7-2 and TRBJ1-1; D gene unclear. The CDR3 length is 16 residues. V shed 0 bases and J shed 4 bases, with 15 bases lying between them. Germline V lookup: CDR1 SGHTA, CDR2 FQGNSA. DNA for the CDR3: TGTGCCAGCAGCTTAGCGCTAGGCGTGGGTGGCACTGAAGCTTTCTTT. This encodes CASSLALGVGGTEAFF.

J is TRBJ1-4 and V is TRBV7-9; D is ambiguous. CDR1 and CDR2 (germline): SEHNR, FQNEAQ (reference sequence). The V gene lost 4 bases and the J gene lost 2 bases, with 11 bases spanning the gap. The CDR3 is 15 residues long. CDR3 residues: CASSSQPGTNEKLFF. The CDR3 region has the DNA TGTGCCAGCAGCTCCCAGCCGGGGACTAATGAAAAACTGTTTTTT. The full variable domain, rest sourced from reference TRBV7-9 and TRBJ1-4, is DTGVSQNPRHKITKRGQNVTFRCDPISEHNRLYWYRQTLGQGPEFLTYFQNEAQLEKSRLLSDRFSAERPKGSFSTLEIQRTEQGDSAMYLCASSSQPGTNEKLFFGSGTQLSVL.

The chain links TRBV5-4 to TRBJ2-3; 8 bases line up with TRBD2. Trimming took 4 bases from V and 3 from J; bases not matched to a gene: 7. Germline V CDR1 and CDR2: SGHNT, YYREEE (reference sequence). The CDR3 loop spans 15 amino acids. The CDR3 reads CASSPGERGTDTQYF. For the CDR3, the DNA is TGTGCCAGCAGCCCCGGGGAGCGGGGGACAGATACGCAGTATTTT.

Written as DNA, the CDR3 is TGTGCCAGCAGCCCAGGGGCAGGTAGTGGGACCCAGTACTTC. Translating it yields CASSPGAGSGTQYF. The rearrangement links TRBV7-3 to TRBJ2-5; D might be TRBD1 (6 bases). The CDR3 contains 14 residues. Trimming stripped 5 bases from V and 7 bases from J, with 17 bases between. The germline gives CDR1 SGHTA, CDR2 FQGTGA.

The V call is TRBV5-4, the J call TRBJ2-3; possible D gene TRBD1, 6 bases. Germline CDR1 is SGHNT and CDR2 is YYREEE (reference sequence). Deletions cut 3 bases from V and 2 bases from J, with 19 bases between. CDR3 size: 17 residues. CDR3 sequence (DNA): TGTGCCAGCAGCTCTGATCACAGGGCCTCAAACACAGATACGCAGTATTTT. This translates into CASSSDHRASNTDTQYF.

The chain joins TRBV7-8 to TRBJ1-3; TRBD1 matches 8 bases. CDR3 size: 16 residues. V lost 6 bases and J lost 3; bases outside the gene matches: 10. Germline V gene sequence: CDR1 SGHVS, CDR2 FQNEAQ. CDR3 nucleotides: TGTGCCAGCAGTCCTTCCTCAGGGGGCGGTGGAAACACCATATATTTT. It codes for CASSPSSGGGGNTIYF.

The J gene is TRBJ2-2, the V gene TRBV3-1 (or the pseudogene TRBV3-2); 7 bases are a match to TRBD1. The germline V gene encodes CDR1 LGHDT and CDR2 YNNKEL (reference sequence). This CDR3 region has 17 residues. Trimming removed 4 bases from V and 6 bases from J; junction bases left unmatched: 14. The CDR3 bases are TGTGCCAGCAGCCGCTCCATGGGACAGAGCTTCTCCGGGGAGCTGTTTTTT. Its protein is CASSRSMGQSFSGELFF.

The chain is built from TRBV29-1 and TRBJ1-2; 10 positions match TRBD1. This CDR3 contains 15 residues. V gave up 7 bases and J gave up 0 bases; unmatched junction bases: 8. The germline gives CDR1 SQVTM, CDR2 ANQGSEA. The CDR3 reads CSAGQGGQANYGYTF. CDR3 in DNA: TGCAGCGCCGGACAGGGGGGTCAAGCTAACTATGGCTACACCTTC.

The chain has TRBV6-5 and TRBJ1-1; D remains ambiguous. Trimming left V 0 bases short and J 8 bases short, with 16 bases between. The CDR3 is 15 amino acids. Germline-derived CDR1 and CDR2 are MNHEY and SVGAGI. The CDR3 region is CASSYSRRGLGEAFF. For the CDR3, the DNA is TGTGCCAGCAGTTACTCGCGGAGAGGGCTCGGAGAAGCTTTCTTT.

This chain joins TRBV6-6 and TRBJ1-5, with 7 bases fitting TRBD1. Germline CDR1 and CDR2: MNHNY and SVGAGI (reference sequence). The CDR3 sequence is 13 residues long. The trim removed 8 bases at V and 3 bases at J, leaving 4 bases unmatched. CDR3 protein: CASSGQPNQPQHF. The CDR3 DNA reads TGTGCCAGCTCGGGACAGCCCAATCAGCCCCAGCATTTT.

This clone showed up just a few times. The chain joins TRBV6-1 to TRBJ1-2; D call uncertain. The V gene's germline CDR1 is MNHNS and CDR2 SASEGT. The length of the CDR3 is 13 residues. Trimming removed 1 base from V and 2 bases from J, with 5 bases in between. The CDR3 sequence is CASSEGRNYGYTF. The DNA of the CDR3 is TGTGCCAGCAGTGAAGGGAGGAACTATGGCTACACCTTC.

The rearrangement joins TRBV5-1 to TRBJ2-3; 13 bases fit TRBD2. The CDR3 runs 16 residues. With V trimmed by 0 bases and J by 3 bases, 1 base remained unmatched. The germline gives CDR1 SGHRS, CDR2 YFSETQ. CDR3 nucleotides: TGCGCCAGCAGCTTGGAACTAGCGGGGGGGACAGATACGCAGTATTTT. It yields the protein CASSLELAGGTDTQYF.

This chain uses TRBV6-5 with TRBJ1-2; possible D gene TRBD1, 5 bases. This CDR3 is 14 amino acids long. Trimming removed 2 bases from V and 3 bases from J, with 10 bases in between. Germline assignment: CDR1 MNHEY and CDR2 SVGAGI. As DNA, the CDR3 is TGTGCCAGCAGTTACGGGCAGGGCCACTATGGCTACACCTTC. Protein sequence: CASSYGQGHYGYTF.

This clone was observed a single time. CDR3 residues: CAISGTSGYEQYF. CDR3 bases: TGTGCCATCTCCGGGACTAGCGGTTACGAGCAGTACTTC. The V gene is TRBV6-5, the J gene TRBJ2-7; 11 bases agree with TRBD2. V shed 10 bases, J shed 4 bases, and the junction held 6 bases outside the gene matches. Germline assignment: CDR1 MNHEY and CDR2 SVGAGI. The CDR3 loop spans 13 amino acids.

This clone was observed a handful of times. The chain combines TRBV27 with TRBJ2-1, with 11 bases matching TRBD2. This CDR3 is 15 amino acids long. The trim removed 5 bases at V and 9 bases at J, leaving 9 bases unmatched. Germline loops: CDR1 MNHEY, CDR2 SMNVEV (reference sequence). The CDR3 DNA is TGTGCCAGCAGTGGTCGGCTAGCGGGGGGCGGTGAGCAGTTCTTC. This gives the protein CASSGRLAGGGEQFF.

The chain is built from TRBV29-1 and TRBJ1-1; D unclear. From germline, CDR1 is SQVTM and CDR2 ANQGSEA. V was shortened by 5 bases and J by 0 bases, with 13 bases between the two germline ends. CDR3 size: 14 residues. CDR3 region: CSVIKEGMNTEAFF. CDR3 DNA: TGCAGCGTTATAAAGGAGGGCATGAACACTGAAGCTTTCTTT.

The chain uses TRBV6-6 and TRBJ1-6; maybe TRBD1 (6 bases). Germline V gene lookup returns CDR1 MNHNY and CDR2 SVGAGI (reference sequence). The CDR3 has 14 amino acids. V was cut by 4 bases and J by 6 bases, with 10 bases left in between. The CDR3 DNA reads as TGTGCCAGCAGTTTAGGGGGATCTAATTCACCCCTCCACTTT. The encoded protein is CASSLGGSNSPLHF.

The CDR3 sequence: CASSLPRSASGGTGELFF. In DNA, the CDR3 is TGTGCCAGCAGCTTACCCAGATCCGCGAGCGGGGGGACCGGGGAGCTGTTTTTT. The chain combines TRBV7-3 with TRBJ2-2; 9 bases agree with TRBD2. The CDR3 sequence is 18 residues long. CDR1 is SGHTA, CDR2 FQGTGA, per germline. The ends lost 2 bases at V and 5 bases at J; junction bases unmatched: 12.

This clone was recorded only once. The V and J genes are TRBV5-1 and TRBJ1-6; tentative D call: TRBD1 (5 bases). This CDR3 is 15 amino acids long. Trimming took off 1 base at V and 10 bases at J, with 15 bases between the two ends. Germline V gene data show CDR1 as SGHRS and CDR2 as YFSETQ. The CDR3 sequence is CASSLRPGRESPLHF. The DNA for the CDR3 is TGCGCCAGCAGCTTGCGTCCAGGGAGGGAATCACCCCTCCACTTT.

The genes are TRBV5-1 and TRBJ2-5, with a tentative D call TRBD2 (6 bases). The CDR3 covers 14 residues. Germline CDR1 is SGHRS and CDR2 is YFSETQ. V was cut by 4 bases and J by 1 base, with 11 bases left in between. CDR3 coding DNA: TGCGCCAGCAGCCCCAAGGGACTCCAAGAGACCCAGTACTTC. Translating gives CASSPKGLQETQYF.

The rearrangement links TRBV27 to TRBJ2-5; 8 bases fit TRBD2. This CDR3 region has 13 residues. Germline-derived CDR1 and CDR2 are MNHEY and SMNVEV (reference sequence). The ends lost 10 bases at V and 9 bases at J; junction bases unmatched: 13. The CDR3 nucleotides are TGTGCCACCGCTCTCACGGGGGGGCAACCCCAGTACTTC. It specifies CATALTGGQPQYF.

The gene calls are TRBV14 and TRBJ1-6; D perhaps matches TRBD1 (5 bases). V lost 0 bases, J lost 14 bases, and 17 bases lay in between. Germline V lookup: CDR1 SGHDN, CDR2 FVKESK. This CDR3 contains 15 residues. As DNA, the CDR3 is TGTGCCAGCAGCCAAGAAACAACCAGGGCGAGGTCCCTCCACTTT. Its translation: CASSQETTRARSLHF. Looking up the rest from reference TRBV14 and TRBJ1-6 gives the full variable domain: EAGVTQFPSHSVIEKGQTVTLRCDPISGHDNLYWYRRVMGKEIKFLLHFVKESKQDESGMPNNRFLAERTGGTYSTLKVQPAELEDSGVYFCASSQETTRARSLHFGNGTRLTVT.